This TCR beta chain was captured in a study of cytotoxic CD8 clonotypes in ibrutinib-treated CLL. This clone has more than one count but fewer than ten. This CDR3 spans 16 amino acids. Germline-derived CDR1 and CDR2 are SGHAT and FQDESV (reference sequence). With V trimmed by 5 bases and J by 7 bases, 9 bases remained unmatched. This table comes from immunoSEQ multiplex PCR, and its TCRdb copy is limited to in-frame clones, with some not included. The sample contains tens of thousands of clones, over 80% of which appear only once. The chain employs TRBV11-1 and TRBJ2-1, with TRBD2 matching over 12 bases. This specimen consisted of PBMCs, obtained after 24 months of ibrutinib treatment. The receptor was isolated from a human donor with chronic lymphocytic leukemia. As DNA, the CDR3 is TGTGCCAGCAGCCATCAGGTCACTAGCGGGAGGAATGAGCAGTTCTTC. It specifies CASSHQVTSGRNEQFF.